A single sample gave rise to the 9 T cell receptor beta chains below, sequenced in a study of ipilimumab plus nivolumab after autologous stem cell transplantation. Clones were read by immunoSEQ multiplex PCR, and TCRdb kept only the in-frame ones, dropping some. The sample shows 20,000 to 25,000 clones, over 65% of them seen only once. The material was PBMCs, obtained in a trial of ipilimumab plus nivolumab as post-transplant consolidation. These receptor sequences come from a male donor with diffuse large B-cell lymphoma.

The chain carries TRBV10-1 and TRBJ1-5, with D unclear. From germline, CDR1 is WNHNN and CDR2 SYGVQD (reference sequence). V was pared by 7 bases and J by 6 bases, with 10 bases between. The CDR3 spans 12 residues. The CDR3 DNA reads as TGCGCCAGCACCCCTCGCGGTCAGCCCCAGCATTTT. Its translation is CASTPRGQPQHF.

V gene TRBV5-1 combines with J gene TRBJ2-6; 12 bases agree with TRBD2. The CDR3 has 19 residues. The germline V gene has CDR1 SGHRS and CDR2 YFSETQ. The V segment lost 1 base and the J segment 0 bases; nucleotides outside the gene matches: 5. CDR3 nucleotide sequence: TGCGCCAGCAGCTTGCTAGCGGGGGGGCTTAGCTCTGGGGCCAACGTCCTGACTTTC. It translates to CASSLLAGGLSSGANVLTF.

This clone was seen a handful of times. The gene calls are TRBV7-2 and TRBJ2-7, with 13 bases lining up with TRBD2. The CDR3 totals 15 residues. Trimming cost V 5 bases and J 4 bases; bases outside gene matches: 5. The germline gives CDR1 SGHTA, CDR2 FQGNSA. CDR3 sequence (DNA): TGTGCCAGCAGCACTAGCGGGGGGGCCGTTTACGAGCAGTACTTC. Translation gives CASSTSGGAVYEQYF.

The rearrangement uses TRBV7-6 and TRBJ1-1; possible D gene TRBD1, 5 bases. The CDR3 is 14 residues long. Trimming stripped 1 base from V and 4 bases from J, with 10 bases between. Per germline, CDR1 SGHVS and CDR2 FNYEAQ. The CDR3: CASSLEQAGTEAFF. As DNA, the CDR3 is TGTGCCAGCAGCTTAGAACAGGCTGGCACTGAAGCTTTCTTT.

The CDR3 is CASGFGGHGYTF. DNA for the CDR3: TGTGCTAGTGGTTTTGGGGGCCATGGCTACACCTTC. The chain carries TRBV12-5 and TRBJ1-2; TRBD1 is a possible D gene (6 bases). The CDR3 spans 12 residues. V was trimmed by 3 bases and J by 6 bases, leaving 8 bases between them. Germline V gives CDR1 LGHNT, CDR2 FRNRAP.

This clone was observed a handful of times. As DNA, the CDR3 is TGTGCCAGCAGCCCTATAGCGGGGGGACTATTAGCCAAAAACATTCAGTACTTC. The encoded protein is CASSPIAGGLLAKNIQYF. The chain has TRBV7-3 and TRBJ2-4, with 10 bases identical to TRBD2. Looked up from germline, CDR1 is SGHTA and CDR2 is FQGTGA. The CDR3 spans 18 residues. The V gene end was trimmed by 5 bases and the J gene end by 0 bases; junction bases not matched to a gene: 10. Full variable domain (rest looked up from reference TRBV7-3 and TRBJ2-4): GAGVSQTPSNKVTEKGKYVELRCDPISGHTALYWYRQSLGQGPEFLIYFQGTGAADDSGLPNDRFFAVRPEGSVSTLKIQRTERGDSAVYLCASSPIAGGLLAKNIQYFGAGTRLSVL.

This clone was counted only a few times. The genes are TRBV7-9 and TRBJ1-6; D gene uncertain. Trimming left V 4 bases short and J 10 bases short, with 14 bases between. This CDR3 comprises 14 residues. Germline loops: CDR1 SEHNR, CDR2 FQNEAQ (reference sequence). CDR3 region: CASSSPTKVSPLHF. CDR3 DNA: TGTGCCAGCAGCTCCCCAACGAAGGTCTCACCCCTCCACTTT. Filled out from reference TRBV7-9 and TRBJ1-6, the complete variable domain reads DTGVSQNPRHKITKRGQNVTFRCDPISEHNRLYWYRQTLGQGPEFLTYFQNEAQLEKSRLLSDRFSAERPKGSFSTLEIQRTEQGDSAMYLCASSSPTKVSPLHFGNGTRLTVT.

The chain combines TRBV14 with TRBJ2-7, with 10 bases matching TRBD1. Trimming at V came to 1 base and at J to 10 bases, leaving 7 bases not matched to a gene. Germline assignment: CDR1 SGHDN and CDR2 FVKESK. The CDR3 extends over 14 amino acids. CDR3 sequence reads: CASSQAGTGVFQYF. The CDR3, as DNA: TGTGCCAGCAGCCAAGCGGGGACAGGGGTTTTCCAGTACTTC.

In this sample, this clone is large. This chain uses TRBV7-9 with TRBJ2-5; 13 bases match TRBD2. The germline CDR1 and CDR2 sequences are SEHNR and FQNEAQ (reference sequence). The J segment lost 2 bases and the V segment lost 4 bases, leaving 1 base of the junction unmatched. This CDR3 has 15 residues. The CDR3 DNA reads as TGTGCCAGCAGCTCGACTAGCGGGGGGCAAGAGACCCAGTACTTC. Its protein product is CASSSTSGGQETQYF.